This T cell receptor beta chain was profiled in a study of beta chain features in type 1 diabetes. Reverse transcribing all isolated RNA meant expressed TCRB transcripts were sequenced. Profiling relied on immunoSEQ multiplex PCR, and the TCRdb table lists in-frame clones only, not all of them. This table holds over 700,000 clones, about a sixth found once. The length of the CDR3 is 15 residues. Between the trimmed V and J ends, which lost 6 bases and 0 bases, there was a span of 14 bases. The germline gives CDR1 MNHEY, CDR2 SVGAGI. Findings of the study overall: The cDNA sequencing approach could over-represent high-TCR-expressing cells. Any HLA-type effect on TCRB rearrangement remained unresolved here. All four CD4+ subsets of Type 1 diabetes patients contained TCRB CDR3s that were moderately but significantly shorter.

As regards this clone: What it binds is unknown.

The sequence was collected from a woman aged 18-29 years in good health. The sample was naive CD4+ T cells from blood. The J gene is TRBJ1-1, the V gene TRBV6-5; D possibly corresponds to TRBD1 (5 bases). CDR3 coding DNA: TGTGCCAGCAGACCCGACAGCCTATTGAACACTGAAGCTTTCTTT. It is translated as CASRPDSLLNTEAFF.